This TCR beta chain was sequenced during a study of blood T cell repertoires in COVID-19. At the level of the study: COVID-19 samples collected from the United States, Italy and Spain covered acute and convalescent phases. PBMCs, B-cell-depleted T cells, or T cells provided the cDNA or gDNA that made up the material.

Original data processing: Amplification of reference gene primers provided the estimated nucleated cell counts. Repertoires were generated with immunoSEQ multiplex PCR, while TCRdb's copy carries only in-frame clones and drops some. D and trimming were read from the DNA, whereas the V and J calls and clone size are those reported in that table. The repertoire consists of 400,000 to 450,000 clones, with roughly 90% occurring once and the leading ten covering 1.5% to 1.8%. Seattle participants joined during active infection and were tracked over time. The receptor's source is a woman aged 40 to 50 with COVID-19, enrolled during active disease. The source material was peripheral blood.

The CDR3 region is CASSEVKVSASSGNTIYF. DNA of the CDR3: TGTGCCAGCAGTGAAGTCAAGGTCAGCGCTAGCTCTGGAAACACCATATATTTT. The chain carries TRBV6-1 and TRBJ1-3; D is ambiguous. Germline lookup yields CDR1 MNHNS and CDR2 SASEGT. The CDR3 spans 18 residues. The V end was cut by 1 base, the J end by 0 bases, with 16 bases between.